This T cell receptor (beta chain) appears in the sequencing data of a study of cytomegalovirus exposure and HLA in healthy donors. Primers: 60 Vbeta forward and 13 Jbeta reverse. The method was immunoSEQ multiplex PCR; TCRdb's version includes in-frame clones alone and lacks a portion of them. The sample holds over 150,000 clones, approximately 77% seen once. Germline-derived CDR1 and CDR2 are SGHTA and FQGNSA. V lost 2 bases and J 6 bases, leaving 8 bases between the germline ends. The CDR3 extends over 13 amino acids. This clone appeared once. The source material was PBMCs. The chain uses TRBV7-2 and TRBJ2-1, with D possibly matching TRBD2 (5 bases). This receptor was identified in a man aged 50 to 59 in good health and CMV-seropositive. The CDR3 reads CASSLTRFNEQFF. The CDR3 DNA is TGTGCCAGCAGCTTAACTAGATTCAATGAGCAGTTCTTC.